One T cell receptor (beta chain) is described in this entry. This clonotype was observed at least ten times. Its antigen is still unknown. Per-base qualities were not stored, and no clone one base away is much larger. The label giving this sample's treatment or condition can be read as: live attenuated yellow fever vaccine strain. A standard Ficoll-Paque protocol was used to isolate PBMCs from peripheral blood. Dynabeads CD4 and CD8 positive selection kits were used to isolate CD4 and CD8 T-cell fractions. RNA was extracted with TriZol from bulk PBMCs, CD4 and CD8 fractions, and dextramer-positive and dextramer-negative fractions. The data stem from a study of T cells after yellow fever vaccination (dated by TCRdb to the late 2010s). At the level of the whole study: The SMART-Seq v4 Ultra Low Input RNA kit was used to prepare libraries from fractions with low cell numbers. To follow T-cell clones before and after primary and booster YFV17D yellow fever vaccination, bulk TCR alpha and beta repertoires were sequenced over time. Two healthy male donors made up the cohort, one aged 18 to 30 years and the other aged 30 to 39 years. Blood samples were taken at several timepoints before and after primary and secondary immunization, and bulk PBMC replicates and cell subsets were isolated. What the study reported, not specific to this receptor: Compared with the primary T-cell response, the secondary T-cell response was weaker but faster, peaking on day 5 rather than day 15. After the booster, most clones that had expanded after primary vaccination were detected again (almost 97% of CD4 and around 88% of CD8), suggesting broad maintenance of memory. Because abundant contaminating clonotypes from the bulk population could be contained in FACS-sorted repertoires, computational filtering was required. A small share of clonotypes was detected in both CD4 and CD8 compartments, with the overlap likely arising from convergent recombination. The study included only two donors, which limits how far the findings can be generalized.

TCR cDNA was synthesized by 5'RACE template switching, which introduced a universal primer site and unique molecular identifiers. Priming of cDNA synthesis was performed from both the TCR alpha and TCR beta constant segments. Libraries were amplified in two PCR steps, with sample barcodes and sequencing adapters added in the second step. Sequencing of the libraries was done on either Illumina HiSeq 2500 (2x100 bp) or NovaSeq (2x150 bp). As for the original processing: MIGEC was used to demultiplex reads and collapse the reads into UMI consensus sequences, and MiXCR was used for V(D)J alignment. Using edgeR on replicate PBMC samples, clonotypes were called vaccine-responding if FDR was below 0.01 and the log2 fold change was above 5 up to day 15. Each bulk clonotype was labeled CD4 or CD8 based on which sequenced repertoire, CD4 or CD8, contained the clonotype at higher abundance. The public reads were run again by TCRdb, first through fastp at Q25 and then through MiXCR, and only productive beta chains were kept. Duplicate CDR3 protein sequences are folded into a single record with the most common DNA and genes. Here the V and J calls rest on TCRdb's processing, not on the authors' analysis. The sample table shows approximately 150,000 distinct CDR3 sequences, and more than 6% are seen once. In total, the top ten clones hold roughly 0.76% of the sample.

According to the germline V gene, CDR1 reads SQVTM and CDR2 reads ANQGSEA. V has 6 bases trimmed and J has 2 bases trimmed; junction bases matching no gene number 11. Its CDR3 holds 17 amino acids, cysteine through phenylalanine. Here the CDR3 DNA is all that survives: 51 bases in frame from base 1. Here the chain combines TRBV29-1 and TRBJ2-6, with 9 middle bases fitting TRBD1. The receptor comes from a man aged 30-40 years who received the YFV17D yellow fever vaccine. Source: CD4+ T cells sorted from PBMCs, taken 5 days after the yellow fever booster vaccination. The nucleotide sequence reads TGCAGCGTCCTTCACAGGGGGCGCCTGGCTGGGGCCAACGTCCTGACTTTC. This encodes CSVLHRGRLAGANVLTF.